A single sample is the source of the 21 T cell receptor beta chains below, sequenced in a study of cytomegalovirus exposure and HLA in healthy donors. Both 60 Vbeta primers and 13 Jbeta primers went into the PCR. Sequenced by immunoSEQ multiplex PCR; TCRdb stores in-frame clones only, minus some. The sample lists roughly 200,000 clones; around 88% were seen once. The sequenced sample consisted of PBMCs. These receptors were taken from a woman under 30 in good health and CMV-seronegative.

The CDR3: CASSLVGQGKTQYF. CDR3 bases: TGTGCCAGCAGTTTAGTCGGCCAGGGAAAGACCCAGTACTTC. The chain couples TRBV27 to TRBJ2-5; the D gene is possibly TRBD1 (5 bases). This CDR3 contains 14 residues. Trimming cost V 2 bases and J 6 bases, with 13 bases left between them. CDR1 is MNHEY, CDR2 SMNVEV, per germline (reference sequence).

The rearrangement uses TRBV27 and TRBJ2-3, with no clear D. The CDR3 runs to 12 residues. Trimming removed 11 bases at V and 4 bases at J, with 13 bases between. Germline CDR1 MNHEY, CDR2 SMNVEV (reference sequence). CDR3 amino acids: CAAKDAADTQYF. CDR3 in DNA: TGTGCCGCCAAAGACGCGGCAGATACGCAGTATTTT.

The chain joins TRBV5-1 to TRBJ1-2; TRBD1 matches at 7 bases. Germline V gene data show CDR1 as SGHRS and CDR2 as YFSETQ. V lost 4 bases and J lost 7; bases outside the gene matches: 10. The length of the CDR3 is 14 residues. The CDR3 protein is CASSLDRADLGYTF. The DNA for the CDR3 is TGCGCCAGCAGCCTCGACAGGGCCGATCTTGGCTACACCTTC.

CDR3 DNA: TGTGCCAGCAGCTTACCAGGGAGGACCTACGAGCAGTACTTC. Translated: CASSLPGRTYEQYF. The rearrangement links TRBV7-9 to TRBJ2-7; possibly TRBD2 for D (6 bases). Germline CDR1 reads SEHNR; CDR2 reads FQNEAQ (reference sequence). V lost 2 bases and J 2 bases, leaving 10 bases between the germline ends. This CDR3 comprises 14 residues.

CDR3 bases: TGTGCCAGTAGATCCTGGCGGGAGGACCACGAGCAGTACTTC. This encodes CASRSWREDHEQYF. This chain uses TRBV19 with TRBJ2-5; 8 nucleotides agree with TRBD2. The J call could be wrong; TRBJ2-7 is a better fit for the DNA end. Per germline, CDR1 LNHDA and CDR2 SQIVND (reference sequence). The CDR3 loop spans 14 amino acids.

The chain uses TRBV29-1 and TRBJ2-1; D perhaps matches TRBD2 (5 bases). CDR3 length: 13 amino acids. Germline V gene data show CDR1 as SQVTM and CDR2 as ANQGSEA. V lost 7 bases and J 0 bases, leaving 10 bases between the germline ends. The CDR3 coding sequence is TGCAGCGCTAGCTGGAGCTCCTACAATGAGCAGTTCTTC. Protein sequence: CSASWSSYNEQFF.

V and J are TRBV7-6 and TRBJ2-7, with D perhaps TRBD1 (6 bases). V was cut by 1 base and J by 6 bases, with 16 bases left in between. The CDR3 totals 15 residues. Germline CDR1 SGHVS, CDR2 FNYEAQ. In nucleotides, the CDR3 is TGTGCCAGCAGCTTAGGTTCTAGGGGGATTCCCGAGCAGTACTTC. It is translated as CASSLGSRGIPEQYF. The variable domain in full, with the rest retrieved from reference TRBV7-6 and TRBJ2-7, is GAGVSQSPRYKVTKRGQDVALRCDPISGHVSLYWYRQALGQGPEFLTYFNYEAQQDKSGLPNDRFSAERPEGSISTLTIQRTEQRDSAMYRCASSLGSRGIPEQYFGPGTRLTVT.

The chain uses TRBV4-1 and TRBJ2-3; D might be TRBD2 (6 bases). Trimming pared 1 base from V and 5 bases from J, leaving 13 bases between. This CDR3 spans 15 amino acids. Germline V lookup: CDR1 MGHRA, CDR2 YSYEKL. The CDR3 sequence is CASSQGGIGRDTQYF. In nucleotides, the CDR3 is TGCGCCAGCAGCCAAGGCGGGATCGGAAGAGATACGCAGTATTTT.

The CDR3 nucleotides are TGCGCCAGCAGCGTAGTAAACACCGGGGAGCTGTTTTTT. It specifies CASSVVNTGELFF. The chain recombines TRBV5-1 with TRBJ2-2; the D is unclear. The CDR3 spans 13 residues. The V gene's germline CDR1 is SGHRS and CDR2 YFSETQ. The germline V and J ends were trimmed by 4 bases and 2 bases, with 6 bases remaining between them.

The J gene is TRBJ2-7, the V gene TRBV6-1; D perhaps matches TRBD2 (5 bases). The CDR3 totals 14 residues. V was shortened by 7 bases and J by 4 bases, with 17 bases between the two germline ends. CDR1 is MNHNS, CDR2 SASEGT, per germline. DNA of the CDR3: TGTGCCAGCAACGGGGTGGCGGGTTGGTACGAGCAGTACTTC. It yields the protein CASNGVAGWYEQYF.

This clone occurred once. The DNA of the CDR3 is TGTGCCAGCACCATGAGGGGGTACAATGAGCAGTTCTTC. Translating gives CASTMRGYNEQFF. The chain employs TRBV13 and TRBJ2-1, with D perhaps TRBD1 (6 bases). V lost 7 bases and J 4 bases, leaving 11 bases between the germline ends. CDR3 length: 13 amino acids. Germline V gene data show CDR1 as PRHDT and CDR2 as FYEKMQ (reference sequence).

J is TRBJ1-2 and V is TRBV9; 8 nucleotides line up with TRBD1. CDR1 is SGDLS and CDR2 is YYNGEE in the germline V gene. The CDR3 has 14 amino acids. V dropped 4 bases and J dropped 2; count of bases not matched to a gene: 4. The CDR3 DNA is TGTGCCAGCAGCCCCCGGACAGGGAACTATGGCTACACCTTC. Residues: CASSPRTGNYGYTF.

This clone showed up just once. The V and J genes are TRBV7-9 and TRBJ1-4, with D possibly TRBD1 on 6 matching bases. V dropped 0 bases and J dropped 7 bases, with 12 bases sitting between them. The germline gives CDR1 SEHNR, CDR2 FQNEAQ (reference sequence). This CDR3 spans 15 amino acids. The CDR3: CASSLAAGVFEKLFF. In DNA form, the CDR3 reads TGTGCCAGCAGCTTAGCGGCAGGGGTTTTTGAAAAACTGTTTTTT.

The chain uses TRBV7-9 and TRBJ2-7; 10 bases line up with TRBD2. V was pared by 5 bases and J by 0 bases, with 13 bases of the junction left unmatched. CDR3 length: 18 residues. CDR1 SEHNR and CDR2 FQNEAQ come from the germline V gene (reference sequence). This CDR3 is CASSLTPSGGLNSYEQYF. In DNA, the CDR3 is TGTGCCAGCAGCCTAACGCCTAGCGGGGGCCTTAACTCCTACGAGCAGTACTTC.

This chain connects TRBV6-5 to TRBJ2-2; D is unclear. The V end lost 2 bases, the J end lost 6 bases, and 10 bases lay between the germline ends. Germline V gives CDR1 MNHEY, CDR2 SVGAGI. The CDR3 sequence is 14 residues long. Written as DNA, the CDR3 is TGTGCCAGCAGTTACCGGCAGCGCCCCGGGGAGCTGTTTTTT. Its translation: CASSYRQRPGELFF.

This clone has only one observation. The genes are TRBV9 and TRBJ2-1; 9 positions match TRBD1. Germline V lookup: CDR1 SGDLS, CDR2 YYNGEE. CDR3 length: 14 amino acids. V shed 2 bases, J shed 9 bases, and the junction held 6 bases outside the gene matches. The CDR3 protein is CASSVTGTGSEQFF. CDR3 nucleotide sequence: TGTGCCAGCAGCGTCACCGGGACAGGGAGTGAGCAGTTCTTC.

This clone is a singleton in its sample. The J gene is TRBJ2-7, the V gene TRBV11-2; 7 nucleotides agree with TRBD1. The CDR3 consists of 15 residues. V lost 1 base to trimming and J lost 4 bases; unmatched junction nucleotides: 7. The germline V gene encodes CDR1 SGHAT and CDR2 FQNNGV. As DNA, the CDR3 is TGTGCCAGCAGCTTAGTGAGGGGGCGTCGGTACGAGCAGTACTTC. The encoded protein is CASSLVRGRRYEQYF.

This sequence joins TRBV19 and TRBJ1-2; possibly TRBD1 for D (6 bases). Per germline, CDR1 LNHDA and CDR2 SQIVND (reference sequence). This CDR3 contains 14 residues. V was pared by 3 bases and J by 5 bases, with 13 bases between. CDR3 nucleotide sequence: TGTGCCAGTAGTATTTTGGGGGCGCGGTATGGCTACACCTTC. Its protein product is CASSILGARYGYTF.

The CDR3 coding sequence is TGTGCCAGCAGCTTACTGTTCGGACAGGGGGCGGGAGAGACCCAGTACTTC. Translation gives CASSLLFGQGAGETQYF. This chain connects TRBV11-2 to TRBJ2-5, with TRBD1 identical over 11 bases. Germline assignment: CDR1 SGHAT and CDR2 FQNNGV. The CDR3 has 17 amino acids. The trim removed 2 bases at V and 4 bases at J, leaving 9 bases unmatched.

Here the CDR3 DNA reads TGTGCCAGCAGGGGGACTAGCGGGAGTTACGAGCAGTACTTC. Encoded protein: CASRGTSGSYEQYF. The V call is TRBV28, the J call TRBJ2-7; TRBD2 matches 14 bases. The CDR3 extends over 14 amino acids. Trimming at V came to 6 bases and at J to 4 bases, leaving 2 bases not matched to a gene. Germline V lookup: CDR1 MDHEN, CDR2 SYDVKM.

The chain recombines TRBV2 with TRBJ1-6; 7 bases agree with TRBD1. The germline V gene has CDR1 SNHLY and CDR2 FYNNEI. CDR3 size: 15 residues. Trimming took 6 bases from V and 3 from J; bases not matched to a gene: 5. This CDR3 reads CASRPTGDYNSPLHF. CDR3 DNA: TGTGCCAGCAGACCCACAGGGGACTATAATTCACCCCTCCACTTT.